What follows are 8 T cell receptor beta chains derived from one specimen sequenced in a study of T cell responses to AZD1222 COVID-19 vaccine. Sequencing was performed with immunoSEQ multiplex PCR; in TCRdb, only in-frame clones are kept and a portion is missing. The sample lists under 150,000 clones; approximately 88% were seen once. The sample here was peripheral blood, taken on day 0 of AZD1222 vaccination. These receptors all come from an adult in good health.

As DNA, the CDR3 is TGCGCCAGCAGCTTGGCAGGGGAAGGAGGTCAGCCCCAGCATTTT. It encodes CASSLAGEGGQPQHF. The gene calls are TRBV5-1 and TRBJ1-5; TRBD1 might be the D (6 bases). The CDR3 length is 15 residues. Trimming removed 0 bases from V and 6 bases from J, with 13 bases in between. Per the germline V gene, CDR1 is SGHRS and CDR2 is YFSETQ.

The chain is built from TRBV9 and TRBJ2-3, with a weak D call TRBD2 (5 bases). Trimming took off 6 bases at V and 6 bases at J, with 11 bases between the two ends. The germline CDR1 and CDR2 sequences are SGDLS and YYNGEE. The CDR3 covers 12 residues. The CDR3 sequence is CASTSSGDTQYF. The CDR3 DNA sequence: TGTGCCAGCACTTCGTCGGGGGATACGCAGTATTTT.

As concerns this clone: The identical CDR3 is also encoded by other nucleotide sequences in the sample. The chain has TRBV7-2 and TRBJ1-3; no clear D gene. CDR3 size: 13 residues. Per the germline V gene, CDR1 is SGHTA and CDR2 is FQGNSA. Between the trimmed V and J ends, which lost 1 base and 4 bases, there was a span of 5 bases. The CDR3 sequence is CASSLEGGNTIYF. CDR3 DNA sequence: TGTGCCAGCAGCTTAGAGGGAGGAAACACCATATATTTT.

In this sample, this clone turned up a few times. This rearrangement joins TRBV11-2 to TRBJ2-6; maybe TRBD2 (5 bases). The CDR3 has 15 amino acids. Germline V gene data show CDR1 as SGHAT and CDR2 as FQNNGV. Trimming left V 3 bases short and J 2 bases short, with 8 bases between. The CDR3 is CASSFRRAGANVLTF. The CDR3 DNA is TGTGCCAGCAGCTTTAGGCGGGCTGGGGCCAACGTCCTGACTTTC.

The V gene is TRBV6-5, the J gene TRBJ1-1; unclear D gene. Germline V gene sequence: CDR1 MNHEY, CDR2 SVGAGI. Trimming shortened V by 0 bases and J by 7 bases, and 6 bases separated the two germline ends. CDR3 length: 12 residues. The CDR3 region is CASSYSGSEAFF. The CDR3 nucleotides are TGTGCCAGCAGTTACTCGGGCAGTGAAGCTTTCTTT.

V usage is TRBV5-8 and J usage is TRBJ1-1, with a weak D call TRBD1 (5 bases). The V gene's germline CDR1 is SGHTS and CDR2 YDEGEE. Trimming stripped 0 bases from V and 4 bases from J, with 16 bases between. CDR3 size: 16 residues. The CDR3 protein is CASSLEQGALSTEAFF. The CDR3 nucleotides are TGTGCCAGCAGCTTGGAGCAGGGTGCCCTGAGCACTGAAGCTTTCTTT.

In this sample, this clone turned up once. The chain is built from TRBV9 and TRBJ2-2, with D perhaps TRBD1 (6 bases). Deletions cut 4 bases from V and 6 bases from J, with 19 bases between. The CDR3 is made up of 16 amino acids. Germline CDR1 and CDR2: SGDLS and YYNGEE. The DNA of the CDR3 is TGTGCCAGCAGCCTAACTCTTACAGGGTGGGCCGGGGAGCTGTTTTTT. Encoded protein: CASSLTLTGWAGELFF.

J is TRBJ1-4 and V is TRBV9; D is uncertain. V was shortened by 1 base and J by 7 bases, with 14 bases between the two germline ends. The CDR3 loop spans 15 amino acids. Germline values: CDR1 SGDLS, CDR2 YYNGEE. CDR3 nucleotide sequence: TGTGCCAGCAGCGTAAGCTCCCAGTCGGGTGAAAAACTGTTTTTT. Protein: CASSVSSQSGEKLFF.